Each of the 21 T cell receptor beta chains below was sequenced from the same sample in a study of blood T cell repertoires in COVID-19. Using immunoSEQ multiplex PCR, the repertoire was profiled, and TCRdb retains in-frame clones only, with some absent. The data show approximately 85,000 clones, over 80% seen once. Sequenced input: peripheral blood. The receptors originated from a woman aged 55-70 years with active COVID-19.

The chain carries TRBV11-1 and TRBJ1-6; TRBD1 matches 7 bases. Per germline, CDR1 SGHAT and CDR2 FQDESV (reference sequence). V gave up 1 base and J gave up 4 bases; unmatched junction bases: 4. This CDR3 has 16 amino acids. CDR3 sequence reads: CASSLVTGAYNSPLHF. The CDR3 bases are TGTGCCAGCAGCTTAGTAACAGGGGCTTATAATTCACCCCTCCACTTT. Combining the CDR3 with reference TRBV11-1 and TRBJ1-6 gives the whole variable domain EAEVAQSPRYKITEKSQAVAFWCDPISGHATLYWYRQILGQGPELLVQFQDESVVDDSQLPKDRFSAERLKGVDSTLKIQPAELGDSAMYLCASSLVTGAYNSPLHFGNGTRLTVT.

CDR3 residues: CASSQDYINEQFF. The DNA of the CDR3 is TGCGCCAGCAGCCAAGATTACATTAATGAGCAGTTCTTC. The V gene is TRBV4-3, the J gene TRBJ2-1; D gene uncertain. CDR3 length: 13 residues. Trimming left V 0 bases short and J 7 bases short, with 7 bases between. Germline CDR1 reads LGHNA; CDR2 reads YSLEER.

This clone was found once. The chain couples TRBV6-5 to TRBJ2-5, with 10 bases matching TRBD2. V trimming: 6 bases; J trimming: 2 bases; junction bases outside the gene matches: 3. Germline V gives CDR1 MNHEY, CDR2 SVGAGI. The CDR3 contains 14 residues. The CDR3, as DNA: TGTGCCAGCAGCATACTAGCGGGGCAAGAGACCCAGTACTTC. It is translated as CASSILAGQETQYF.

The chain combines TRBV9 with TRBJ1-2, with TRBD1 as a possible D gene (5 bases). Germline V gives CDR1 SGDLS, CDR2 YYNGEE. Between the trimmed V and J ends, which lost 0 bases and 7 bases, there was a span of 13 bases. The CDR3 loop spans 14 amino acids. CDR3 nucleotides: TGTGCCAGCAGCGTAGAGAGTCAGGGTGGTGGCTACACCTTC. Amino acids: CASSVESQGGGYTF.

The V call is TRBV9, the J call TRBJ1-3; the match to TRBD1 covers 10 bases. V gave up 0 bases and J gave up 4 bases; unmatched junction bases: 4. Germline CDR1 and CDR2: SGDLS and YYNGEE. The CDR3 has 16 residues. The CDR3 reads CASSVGWDRGGNTIYF. CDR3 coding DNA: TGTGCCAGCAGCGTAGGTTGGGACAGGGGAGGAAACACCATATATTTT.

The chain combines TRBV4-3 with TRBJ2-2; 7 nucleotides line up with TRBD1. The V segment lost 5 bases and the J segment 4 bases; nucleotides outside the gene matches: 16. In germline, CDR1 is LGHNA, CDR2 YSLEER. CDR3 length: 18 residues. The CDR3 spells CASSIRDSHLSGTGELFF. The CDR3 DNA reads as TGCGCCAGCAGCATCCGGGACAGCCACTTATCGGGCACCGGGGAGCTGTTTTTT.

V gene TRBV5-4 combines with J gene TRBJ2-1; 11 bases agree with TRBD2. The length of the CDR3 is 15 residues. CDR1 and CDR2 from the germline V gene are SGHNT and YYREEE (reference sequence). Germline trimming cut 5 bases from V and 4 bases from J; bases unmatched to any gene: 5. CDR3 DNA sequence: TGTGCCAGCAGTGTAGCGGGAGGGCCATACAATGAGCAGTTCTTC. It specifies CASSVAGGPYNEQFF.

This chain links TRBV6-5 with TRBJ1-1; D gene uncertain. V was shortened by 6 bases and J by 0 bases, with 11 bases between the two germline ends. CDR3 length: 14 residues. Germline assignment: CDR1 MNHEY and CDR2 SVGAGI. CDR3 sequence (DNA): TGTGCCAGCAGGAGGCCAGCCATGAACACTGAAGCTTTCTTT. Amino acids: CASRRPAMNTEAFF.

The V and J genes are TRBV29-1 and TRBJ2-2; a weak D match, TRBD2 (5 bases). Germline V gene data show CDR1 as SQVTM and CDR2 as ANQGSEA. The CDR3 has 16 residues. V lost 7 bases and J 4 bases, leaving 22 bases between the germline ends. The CDR3 is CSASRFWGVGTGELFF. DNA of the CDR3: TGCAGCGCCTCCCGGTTCTGGGGAGTGGGCACCGGGGAGCTGTTTTTT.

This clone showed up just once. The CDR3 reads CASSLAGTANYGYTF. CDR3 in DNA: TGTGCCAGCAGCTTAGCGGGGACAGCTAACTATGGCTACACCTTC. J is TRBJ1-2 and V is TRBV7-2; TRBD1 agrees at 7 bases. The junction had 1 base not matched to a gene; V was cut back by 0 bases and J by 0 bases. The CDR3 extends over 15 amino acids. Germline-derived CDR1 and CDR2 are SGHTA and FQGNSA.

V usage is TRBV4-3 and J usage is TRBJ2-2; D possibly corresponds to TRBD2 (6 bases). The CDR3 sequence is 14 residues long. In germline, CDR1 is LGHNA, CDR2 YSLEER. V was pared by 6 bases and J by 5 bases, with 13 bases between. The CDR3: CASSLEGNTGELFF. Written as DNA, the CDR3 is TGCGCCAGCAGTCTGGAGGGCAATACCGGGGAGCTGTTTTTT.

This sequence joins TRBV27 and TRBJ1-6, with 12 bases identical to TRBD1. CDR1 and CDR2 from the germline V gene are MNHEY and SMNVEV (reference sequence). Trimming at V came to 5 bases and at J to 7 bases, leaving 3 bases not matched to a gene. The CDR3 sequence is 15 residues long. The CDR3 here is CASSGGTGGNSPLHF. The DNA for the CDR3 is TGTGCCAGCAGTGGCGGGACAGGGGGCAATTCACCCCTCCACTTT.

This clone occurred once. The genes are TRBV3-1 (or the pseudogene TRBV3-2) and TRBJ2-2; D may be TRBD2 (5 bases). Germline loops: CDR1 LGHDT, CDR2 YNNKEL (reference sequence). The CDR3 consists of 14 residues. The ends were cut back, 3 bases at V and 5 bases at J, with 10 bases in the middle. CDR3 in amino acids: CASSQLTRTGELFF. The CDR3, as DNA: TGTGCCAGCAGCCAGCTCACTAGAACCGGGGAGCTGTTTTTT.

This clone was seen only once. The V gene is TRBV11-2, the J gene TRBJ2-1; TRBD2 agrees at 8 bases. The CDR3 is 13 amino acids. Germline values: CDR1 SGHAT, CDR2 FQNNGV. Unmatched junction bases numbered 1, after V lost 2 bases and J lost 7 bases. The CDR3 bases are TGTGCCAGCAGCTTACCGGGGGGGAATGAGCAGTTCTTC. This gives the protein CASSLPGGNEQFF.

CDR3 amino acids: CASSPSFLQGARDTEAFF. CDR3 nucleotides: TGTGCCAGCAGCCCTAGTTTTTTACAGGGGGCTCGGGACACTGAAGCTTTCTTT. The J gene is TRBJ1-1, the V gene TRBV7-8, with 9 positions matching TRBD1. The CDR3 runs 18 residues. Per the germline V gene, CDR1 is SGHVS and CDR2 is FQNEAQ. V lost 5 bases and J lost 3; bases outside the gene matches: 16.

This clone was found once. The gene calls are TRBV3-1 (or the pseudogene TRBV3-2) and TRBJ1-1; TRBD1 is a possible D gene (6 bases). This CDR3 is built from 14 residues. V lost 4 bases, J lost 5 bases, and 14 bases lay in between. Germline CDR1 reads LGHDT; CDR2 reads YNNKEL (reference sequence). The CDR3: CASSRYFTGTEAFF. CDR3 nucleotides: TGTGCCAGCAGCCGATACTTCACAGGGACTGAAGCTTTCTTT.

This chain joins TRBV28 and TRBJ1-1, with D possibly matching TRBD1 (5 bases). CDR1 and CDR2 from the germline V gene are MDHEN and SYDVKM. CDR3 length equals 14 residues. V was shortened by 2 bases and J by 0 bases, with 7 bases between the two germline ends. The CDR3 reads CASSLAGMNTEAFF. The CDR3, as DNA: TGTGCCAGCAGTTTAGCAGGGATGAACACTGAAGCTTTCTTT.

The V gene is TRBV5-1, the J gene TRBJ1-2, with 9 bases aligning to TRBD1. There are 13 residues in the CDR3. In germline, CDR1 is SGHRS, CDR2 YFSETQ. V dropped 4 bases and J dropped 5; count of bases not matched to a gene: 3. This CDR3 reads CASSPGTGYGYTF. The DNA for the CDR3 is TGCGCCAGCAGCCCGGGGACAGGGTATGGCTACACCTTC.

The chain combines TRBV9 with TRBJ2-3; 13 bases fit TRBD2. Germline assignment: CDR1 SGDLS and CDR2 YYNGEE. This CDR3 has 14 residues. V lost 5 bases to trimming and J lost 5 bases; unmatched junction nucleotides: 2. The CDR3 region has the DNA TGTGCCAGCAGGCGGACTAGCGGGAGAGATACGCAGTATTTT. Translated, it gives CASRRTSGRDTQYF.

This clone was detected only once. The rearrangement uses TRBV3-1 (or the pseudogene TRBV3-2) and TRBJ1-2, with D tentatively TRBD1 (5 bases). The germline V gene has CDR1 LGHDT and CDR2 YNNKEL (reference sequence). This CDR3 comprises 14 residues. Trimming shortened V by 1 base and J by 4 bases, and 10 bases separated the two germline ends. This CDR3 reads CASSQAQGTYGYTF. For the CDR3, the DNA is TGTGCCAGCAGCCAAGCTCAGGGAACCTATGGCTACACCTTC.

The gene calls are TRBV27 and TRBJ2-1, with 8 bases aligning to TRBD2. The germline V gene has CDR1 MNHEY and CDR2 SMNVEV (reference sequence). The CDR3 has 17 residues. The ends lost 5 bases at V and 11 bases at J; junction bases unmatched: 20. CDR3 protein: CASSRVPGTSLIEKQFF. The CDR3 DNA reads as TGTGCCAGCAGTCGTGTACCCGGGACTAGTCTTATCGAGAAGCAGTTCTTC.